This T cell receptor (beta chain) was obtained from a study of T cells after yellow fever vaccination. 5'RACE template switching produced TCR cDNA carrying a universal primer site and UMIs. TCRdb re-derived calls from the 5' RACE reads in MiXCR, one entry per CDR3 protein. Of about 340,000 distinct CDR3 sequences in the sample, approximately 4.2% were seen once. CDR3 length equals 14 residues. V shed 0 bases and J shed 4 bases, with 10 bases lying between them. The germline V gene encodes CDR1 SGHNT and CDR2 YYREEE (reference sequence). This material consisted of PBMCs, taken 5 days after the yellow fever booster vaccination. The TCR was taken from a man aged 18 to 29 who received the YFV17D yellow fever vaccine. The rearrangement links TRBV5-4 to TRBJ1-2; D not resolved. The CDR3 protein is CASSLAGGAYGYTF. The CDR3 DNA reads as TGTGCCAGCAGCTTGGCCGGCGGAGCCTATGGCTACACCTTC.